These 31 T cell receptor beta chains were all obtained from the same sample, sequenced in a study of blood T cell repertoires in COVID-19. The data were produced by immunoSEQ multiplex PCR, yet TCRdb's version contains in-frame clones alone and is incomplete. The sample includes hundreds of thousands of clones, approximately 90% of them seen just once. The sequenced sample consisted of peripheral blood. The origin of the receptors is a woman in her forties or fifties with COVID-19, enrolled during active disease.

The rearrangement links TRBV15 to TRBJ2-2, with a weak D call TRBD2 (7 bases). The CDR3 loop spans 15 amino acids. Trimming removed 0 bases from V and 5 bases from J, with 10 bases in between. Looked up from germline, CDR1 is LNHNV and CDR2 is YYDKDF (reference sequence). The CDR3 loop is CATSREGGGTGELFF. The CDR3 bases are TGTGCCACCAGCAGAGAGGGAGGGGGAACCGGGGAGCTGTTTTTT.

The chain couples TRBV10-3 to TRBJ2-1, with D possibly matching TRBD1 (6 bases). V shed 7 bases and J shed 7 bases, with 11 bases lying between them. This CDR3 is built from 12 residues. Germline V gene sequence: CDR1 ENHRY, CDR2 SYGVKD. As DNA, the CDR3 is TGTGCCATCAAGGGGGAGTGGAATGAGCAGTTCTTC. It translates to CAIKGEWNEQFF.

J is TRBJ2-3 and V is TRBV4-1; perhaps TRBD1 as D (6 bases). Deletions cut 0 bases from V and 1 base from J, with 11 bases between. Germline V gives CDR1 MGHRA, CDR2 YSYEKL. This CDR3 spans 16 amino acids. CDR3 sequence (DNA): TGCGCCAGCAGCCAAGACCCCAGGGGCCGCACAGATACGCAGTATTTT. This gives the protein CASSQDPRGRTDTQYF.

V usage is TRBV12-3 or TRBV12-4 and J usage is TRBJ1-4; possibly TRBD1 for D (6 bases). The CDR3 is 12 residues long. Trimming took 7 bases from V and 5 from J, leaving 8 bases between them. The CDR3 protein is CASNRVNEKLFF. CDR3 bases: TGTGCCAGCAACAGGGTGAATGAAAAACTGTTTTTT.

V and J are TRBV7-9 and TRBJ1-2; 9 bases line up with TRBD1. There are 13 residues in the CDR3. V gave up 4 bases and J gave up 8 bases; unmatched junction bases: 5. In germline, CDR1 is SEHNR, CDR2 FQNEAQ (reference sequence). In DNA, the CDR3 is TGTGCCAGCAGCTGGGGACAGGGCCCCGGCTACACCTTC. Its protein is CASSWGQGPGYTF.

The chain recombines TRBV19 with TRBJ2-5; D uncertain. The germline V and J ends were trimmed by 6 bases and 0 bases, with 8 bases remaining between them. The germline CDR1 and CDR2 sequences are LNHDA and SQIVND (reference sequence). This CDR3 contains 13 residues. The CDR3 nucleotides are TGTGCCAGTAGAACCCTAAACCAAGAGACCCAGTACTTC. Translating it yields CASRTLNQETQYF.

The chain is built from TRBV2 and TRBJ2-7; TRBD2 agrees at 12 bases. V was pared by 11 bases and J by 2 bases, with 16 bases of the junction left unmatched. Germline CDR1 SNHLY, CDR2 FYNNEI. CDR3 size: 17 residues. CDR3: CAFRPTSGGLPTYEQYF. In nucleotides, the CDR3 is TGTGCCTTTCGACCGACTAGCGGGGGCCTTCCAACCTACGAGCAGTACTTC. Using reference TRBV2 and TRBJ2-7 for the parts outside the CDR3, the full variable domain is EPEVTQTPSHQVTQMGQEVILRCVPISNHLYFYWYRQILGQKVEFLVSFYNNEISEKSEIFDDQFSVERPDGSNFTLKIRSTKLEDSAMYFCAFRPTSGGLPTYEQYFGPGTRLTVT.

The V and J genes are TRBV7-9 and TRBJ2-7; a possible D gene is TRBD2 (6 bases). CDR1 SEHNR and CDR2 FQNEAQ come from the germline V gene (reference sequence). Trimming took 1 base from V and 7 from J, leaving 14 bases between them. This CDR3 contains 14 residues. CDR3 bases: TGTGCCAGCAGCTTAGGGGCGGGGTTGAGTGAGCAGTACTTC. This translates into CASSLGAGLSEQYF.

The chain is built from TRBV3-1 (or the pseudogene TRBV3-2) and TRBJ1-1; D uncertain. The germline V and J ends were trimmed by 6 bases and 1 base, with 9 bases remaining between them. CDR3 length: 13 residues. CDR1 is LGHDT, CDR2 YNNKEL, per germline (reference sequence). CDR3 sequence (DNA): TGTGCCAGCAGTCCCCCCCAGAACACTGAAGCTTTCTTT. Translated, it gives CASSPPQNTEAFF.

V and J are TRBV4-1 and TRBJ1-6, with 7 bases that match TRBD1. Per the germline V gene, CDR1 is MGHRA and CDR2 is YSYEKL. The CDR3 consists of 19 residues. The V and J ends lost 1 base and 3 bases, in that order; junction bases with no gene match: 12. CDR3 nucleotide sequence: TGCGCCAGCAGCCAAGGGATACGGAGACAGGGACGCTATAATTCACCCCTCCACTTT. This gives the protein CASSQGIRRQGRYNSPLHF.

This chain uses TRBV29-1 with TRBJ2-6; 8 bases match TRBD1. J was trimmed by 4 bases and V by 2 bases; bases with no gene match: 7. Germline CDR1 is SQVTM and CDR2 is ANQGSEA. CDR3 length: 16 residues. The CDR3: CSVELQGARGANVLTF. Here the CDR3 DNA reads TGCAGCGTTGAACTCCAGGGGGCGAGGGGGGCCAACGTCCTGACTTTC.

CDR3 sequence (DNA): TGTGCCTGGAGTGCGGGAGGGGGGGCTGAAGCTTTCTTT. Amino acid sequence: CAWSAGGGAEAFF. The chain links TRBV30 to TRBJ1-1, with a weak D call TRBD1 (6 bases). Trimming pared 1 base from V and 6 bases from J, leaving 12 bases between. This CDR3 has 13 amino acids. The V gene's germline CDR1 is GTSNPN and CDR2 SVGIG (reference sequence).

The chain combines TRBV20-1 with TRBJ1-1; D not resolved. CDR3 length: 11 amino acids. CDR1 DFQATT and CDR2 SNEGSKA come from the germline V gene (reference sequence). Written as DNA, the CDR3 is TGCAGATCTTATCTGAACACTGAAGCTTTCTTT. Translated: CRSYLNTEAFF.

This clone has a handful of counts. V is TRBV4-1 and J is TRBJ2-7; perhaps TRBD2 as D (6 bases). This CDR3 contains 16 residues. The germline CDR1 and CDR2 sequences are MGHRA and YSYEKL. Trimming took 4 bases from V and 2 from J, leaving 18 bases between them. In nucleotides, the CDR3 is TGCGCCAGCAGCCCCATGCGGGACCGTCTCACCTACGAGCAGTACTTC. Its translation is CASSPMRDRLTYEQYF.

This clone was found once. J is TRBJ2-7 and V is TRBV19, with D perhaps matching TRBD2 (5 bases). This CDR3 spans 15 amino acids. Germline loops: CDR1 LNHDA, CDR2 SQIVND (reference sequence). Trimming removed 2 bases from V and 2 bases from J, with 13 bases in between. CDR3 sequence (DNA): TGTGCCAGTAGTATAATAGGTGACGGGACCTACGAGCAGTACTTC. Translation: CASSIIGDGTYEQYF.

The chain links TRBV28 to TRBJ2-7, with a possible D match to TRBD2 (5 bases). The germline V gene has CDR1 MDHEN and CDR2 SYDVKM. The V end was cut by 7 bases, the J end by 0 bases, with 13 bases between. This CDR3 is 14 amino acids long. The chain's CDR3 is CASTVTGSSYEQYF. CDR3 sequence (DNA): TGTGCCAGCACCGTGACTGGGAGCTCCTACGAGCAGTACTTC. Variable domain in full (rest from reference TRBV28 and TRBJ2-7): DVKVTQSSRYLVKRTGEKVFLECVQDMDHENMFWYRQDPGLGLRLIYFSYDVKMKEKGDIPEGYSVSREKKERFSLILESASTNQTSMYLCASTVTGSSYEQYFGPGTRLTVT.

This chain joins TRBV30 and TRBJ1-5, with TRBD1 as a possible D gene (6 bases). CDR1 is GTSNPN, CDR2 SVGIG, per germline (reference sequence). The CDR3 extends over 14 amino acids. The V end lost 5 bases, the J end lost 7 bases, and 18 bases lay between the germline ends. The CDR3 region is CAWGDRPNGQPQHF. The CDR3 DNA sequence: TGTGCCTGGGGTGACAGGCCAAACGGACAGCCCCAGCATTTT.

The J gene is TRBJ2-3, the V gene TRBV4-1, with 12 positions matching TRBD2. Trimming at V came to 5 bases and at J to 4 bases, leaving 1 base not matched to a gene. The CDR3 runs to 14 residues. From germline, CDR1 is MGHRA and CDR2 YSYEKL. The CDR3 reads CASSASGGADTQYF. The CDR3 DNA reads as TGCGCCAGCAGCGCTAGCGGGGGGGCAGATACGCAGTATTTT.

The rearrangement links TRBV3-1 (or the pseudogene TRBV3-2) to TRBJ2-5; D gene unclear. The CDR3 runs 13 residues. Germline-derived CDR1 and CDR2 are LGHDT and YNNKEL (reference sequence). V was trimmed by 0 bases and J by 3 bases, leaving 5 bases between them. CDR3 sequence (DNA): TGTGCCAGCAGCCAAGATATTGAAGAGACCCAGTACTTC. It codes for CASSQDIEETQYF.

In DNA, the CDR3 is TGTGCCAGCAGCCCGGGACAGGGTTCAGGCCCCCTCCACTTT. This translates into CASSPGQGSGPLHF. The V gene is TRBV9, the J gene TRBJ1-6, with 9 bases lining up with TRBD1. CDR3 size: 14 residues. Germline trimming cut 4 bases from V and 13 bases from J; bases unmatched to any gene: 9. The V gene's germline CDR1 is SGDLS and CDR2 YYNGEE.

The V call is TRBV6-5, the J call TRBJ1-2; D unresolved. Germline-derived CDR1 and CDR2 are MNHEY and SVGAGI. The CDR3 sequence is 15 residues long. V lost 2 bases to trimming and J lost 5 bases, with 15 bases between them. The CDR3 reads CASSYIKHRFYGYTF. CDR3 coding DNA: TGTGCCAGCAGTTACATAAAACATCGATTTTATGGCTACACCTTC.

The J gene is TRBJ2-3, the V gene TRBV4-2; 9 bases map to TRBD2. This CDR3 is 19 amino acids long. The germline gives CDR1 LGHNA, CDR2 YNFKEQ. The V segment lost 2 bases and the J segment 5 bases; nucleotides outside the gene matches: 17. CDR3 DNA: TGTGCCAGCAGCCAACCTCACCCGGGAGCGGGGGGTGCTGGAGATACGCAGTATTTT. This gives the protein CASSQPHPGAGGAGDTQYF.

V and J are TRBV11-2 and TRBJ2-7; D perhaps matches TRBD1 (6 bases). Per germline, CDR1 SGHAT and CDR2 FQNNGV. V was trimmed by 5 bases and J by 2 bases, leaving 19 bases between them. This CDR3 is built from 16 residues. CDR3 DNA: TGTGCCAGCAGCGGATACAGGGTTGCGTCCGCCTACGAGCAGTACTTC. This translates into CASSGYRVASAYEQYF.

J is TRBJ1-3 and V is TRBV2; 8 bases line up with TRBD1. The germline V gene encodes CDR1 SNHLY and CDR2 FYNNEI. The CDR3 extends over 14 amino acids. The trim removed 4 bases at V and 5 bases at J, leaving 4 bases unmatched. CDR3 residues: CASSGDRGRNTIYF. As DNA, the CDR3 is TGTGCCAGCAGTGGAGACAGGGGAAGAAACACCATATATTTT.

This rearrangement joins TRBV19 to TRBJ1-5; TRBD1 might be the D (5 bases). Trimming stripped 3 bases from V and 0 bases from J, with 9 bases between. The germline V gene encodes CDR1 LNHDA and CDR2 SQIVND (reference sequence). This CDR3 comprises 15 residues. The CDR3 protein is CASSIIGDSNQPQHF. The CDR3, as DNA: TGTGCCAGTAGTATTATAGGGGATAGCAATCAGCCCCAGCATTTT.

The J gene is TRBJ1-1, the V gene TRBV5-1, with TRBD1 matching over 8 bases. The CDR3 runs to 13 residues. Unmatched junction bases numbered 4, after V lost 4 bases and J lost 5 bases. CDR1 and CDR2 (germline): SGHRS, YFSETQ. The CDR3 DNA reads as TGCGCCAGCAGCGCGACAGGGGTGACTGAAGCTTTCTTT. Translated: CASSATGVTEAFF.

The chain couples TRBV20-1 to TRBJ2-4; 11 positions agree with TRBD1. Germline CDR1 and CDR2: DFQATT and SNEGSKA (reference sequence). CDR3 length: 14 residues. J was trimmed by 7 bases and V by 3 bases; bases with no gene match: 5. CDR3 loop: CSASNWDRGNIQYF. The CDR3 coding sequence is TGCAGTGCTAGTAACTGGGACAGGGGGAACATTCAGTACTTC.

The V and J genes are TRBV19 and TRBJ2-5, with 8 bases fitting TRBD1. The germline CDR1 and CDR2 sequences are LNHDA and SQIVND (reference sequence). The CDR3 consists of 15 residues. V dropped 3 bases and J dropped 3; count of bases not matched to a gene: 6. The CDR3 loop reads CASSIPRTGKETQYF. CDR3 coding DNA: TGTGCCAGTAGTATTCCCCGGACAGGGAAAGAGACCCAGTACTTC.

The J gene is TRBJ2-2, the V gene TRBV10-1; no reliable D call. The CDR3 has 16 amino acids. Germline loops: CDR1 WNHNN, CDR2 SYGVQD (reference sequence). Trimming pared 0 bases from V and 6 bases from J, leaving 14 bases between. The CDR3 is CASSESSGRVSGELFF. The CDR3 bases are TGCGCCAGCAGTGAGTCGTCCGGCCGGGTTTCCGGGGAGCTGTTTTTT.

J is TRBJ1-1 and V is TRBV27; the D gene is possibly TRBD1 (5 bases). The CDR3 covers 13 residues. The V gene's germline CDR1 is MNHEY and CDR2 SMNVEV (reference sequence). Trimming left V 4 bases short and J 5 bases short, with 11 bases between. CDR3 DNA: TGTGCCAGCAGTTCGGGGGATAGGACTGAAGCTTTCTTT. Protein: CASSSGDRTEAFF.

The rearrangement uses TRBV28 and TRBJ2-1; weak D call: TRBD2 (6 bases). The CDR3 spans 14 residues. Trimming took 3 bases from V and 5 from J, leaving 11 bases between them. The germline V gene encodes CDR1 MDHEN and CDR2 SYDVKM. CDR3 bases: TGTGCCAGCAGTTTTTTTCCGGGGGACAATGAGCAGTTCTTC. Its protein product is CASSFFPGDNEQFF.